These 9 T cell receptor beta chains were all obtained from the same sample, sequenced in a study of tumor and adjacent non-tumor tissue in lung cancer. The template was RNA from unsorted bulk tissue. The library came from three nested PCR rounds adapted from ARM-PCR protocols. TCRdb re-called the multiplex PCR reads through MiXCR, storing one row per CDR3 protein. The repertoire includes tens of thousands of distinct CDR3 sequences, 60% of them detected once, and about 19% sits in the top ten. The sequencing input was lung tumor tissue. The receptors were gathered from a man aged 50-59 years with non-small cell lung cancer.

V and J are TRBV4-1 and TRBJ1-2, with D perhaps TRBD1 (5 bases). Trimming took 0 bases from V and 11 from J, leaving 16 bases between them. This CDR3 has 14 residues. CDR1 MGHRA and CDR2 YSYEKL come from the germline V gene. The CDR3 region has the DNA TGCGCCAGCAGCCAAGAGCGGGGTAATCAGGGATACACCTTC. Protein: CASSQERGNQGYTF.

The chain is built from TRBV29-1 and TRBJ2-3; the D call may be TRBD1 or TRBD2 (5 bases each). The germline CDR1 and CDR2 sequences are SQVTM and ANQGSEA. There are 14 residues in the CDR3. V dropped 4 bases and J dropped 1 base, with 12 bases sitting between them. In DNA form, the CDR3 reads TGCAGCGTTGGGTCGAGGGGAGGCACAGATACGCAGTATTTT. Translation gives CSVGSRGGTDTQYF.

As concerns this clonotype: Here the CDR3 omits its conserved ending phenylalanine or tryptophan, so a read error is the likely source. V gene TRBV10-3 combines with J gene TRBJ2-7, with D possibly being TRBD1 (5 bases). Germline V lookup: CDR1 ENHRY, CDR2 SYGVKD. The CDR3 has 13 amino acids. This CDR3 reads CVTEDINSCEQYI. CDR3 nucleotides: TGTGTCACCGAGGACATTAACTCCTGCGAGCAGTACATC.

With respect to this clonotype: One end of the junction varies from germline; a read error may be responsible. The gene calls are TRBV7-2 and TRBJ2-6; 8 bases are a match to TRBD2. CDR1 is SGHTA and CDR2 is FQGNSA in the germline V gene. There are 18 residues in the CDR3. The CDR3 sequence: CASGSGVAGPSGANVMTF. The CDR3 nucleotides read TGTGCCAGCGGCTCAGGGGTAGCGGGACCCTCTGGGGCCAACGTCATGACTTTC.

This clonotype showed up just once. A clone one base away is much larger, so this may be a read error. V usage is TRBV12-3 or TRBV12-4 and J usage is TRBJ1-5; 9 positions match TRBD1. The CDR3 is made up of 14 amino acids. J gave up 7 bases and V 7 bases, and 8 bases lay outside the gene matches. CDR3 DNA sequence: TGTGCCAGCACCCGGACAGGGGTTAAACAGCCCCAGCATTTT. Protein sequence: CASTRTGVKQPQHF.

In the case of this clonotype: The junction does not match germline at one end; this may be a read error. The V and J genes are TRBV11-1 and TRBJ2-1, with TRBD1 as a possible D gene (6 bases). The end of the DNA is better explained by TRBJ2-7, so the J call may be wrong. Germline loops: CDR1 SGHAT, CDR2 FQDESV (reference sequence). The CDR3 extends over 14 amino acids. CDR3 sequence: CDSGLERTDNEQYF. DNA for the CDR3: TGTGACAGCGGCTTAGAACGGACAGACAATGAGCAGTACTTC.

A word on this clonotype: An end of the junction differs from the germline gene, which may be a read error. V is TRBV14 and J is TRBJ2-3; D gene unclear. This CDR3 spans 14 amino acids. Germline lookup yields CDR1 SGHDN and CDR2 FVKESK. The CDR3 spells CAGSQVVSTDTQYF. The CDR3 DNA reads TGTGCCGGCAGCCAAGTTGTCTCCACAGATACGCAGTATTTT.

This CDR3 reads CASSLFPQETQYF. In DNA, the CDR3 is TGCGCCAGCAGCTTGTTTCCTCAAGAGACCCAGTACTTC. The chain recombines TRBV5-1 with TRBJ2-5; no reliable D call. With 1 base removed from V and 2 bases from J, the gap between germline ends came to 6 bases. The CDR3 covers 13 residues. Germline CDR1 is SGHRS and CDR2 is YFSETQ.

This clonotype was seen at least ten times. V is TRBV6-1 and J is TRBJ2-1; possible D gene TRBD1, 7 bases. With 8 bases removed from V and 3 bases from J, the gap between germline ends came to 11 bases. The CDR3 has 13 residues. Germline-derived CDR1 and CDR2 are MNHNS and SASEGT. The CDR3, as DNA: TGTGCCAGCGGCGGGACAGTCTACAATGAGCAGTTCTTC. This sequence encodes CASGGTVYNEQFF.